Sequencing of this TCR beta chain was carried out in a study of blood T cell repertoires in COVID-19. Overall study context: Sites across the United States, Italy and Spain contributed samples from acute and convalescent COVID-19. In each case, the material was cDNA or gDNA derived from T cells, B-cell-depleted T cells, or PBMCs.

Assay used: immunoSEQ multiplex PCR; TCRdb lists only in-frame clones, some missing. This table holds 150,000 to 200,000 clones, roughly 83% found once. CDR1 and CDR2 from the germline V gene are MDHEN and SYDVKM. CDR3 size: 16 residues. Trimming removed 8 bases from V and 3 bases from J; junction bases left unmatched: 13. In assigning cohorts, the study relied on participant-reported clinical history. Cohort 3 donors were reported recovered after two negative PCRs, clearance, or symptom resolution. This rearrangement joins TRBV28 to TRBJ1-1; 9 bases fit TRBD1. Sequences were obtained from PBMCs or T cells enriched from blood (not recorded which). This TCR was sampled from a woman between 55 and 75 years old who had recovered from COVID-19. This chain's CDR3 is CASLPPPGQGHTEAFF. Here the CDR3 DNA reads TGTGCCAGCCTCCCCCCCCCGGGACAGGGTCACACTGAAGCTTTCTTT. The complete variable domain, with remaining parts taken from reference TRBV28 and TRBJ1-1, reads DVKVTQSSRYLVKRTGEKVFLECVQDMDHENMFWYRQDPGLGLRLIYFSYDVKMKEKGDIPEGYSVSREKKERFSLILESASTNQTSMYLCASLPPPGQGHTEAFFGQGTRLTVV.